This T cell receptor beta chain was sequenced in a study of blood T cell repertoires in COVID-19. Looking at the study overall: Acute-phase and convalescent COVID-19 samples originated in the United States, Italy and Spain. T cells, B-cell-depleted T cells, or PBMCs supplied cDNA or gDNA.

V lost 3 bases, J lost 1 base, and 6 bases lay in between. CDR3 length: 13 residues. In the original processing: Using reference gene primer amplification, nucleated cell counts were estimated. Sequenced by immunoSEQ multiplex PCR; TCRdb stores in-frame clones only, minus some. V, J and clone size are those of that table, while D and trimming were read from the DNA. The data contain 130,000 to 150,000 clones, roughly 88% of them singletons. The chain joins TRBV12-3 or TRBV12-4 to TRBJ1-1; D gene ambiguous. The sequenced material came from peripheral blood. The source of this sequence is an older man with acute or convalescent COVID-19. CDR3 DNA: TGTGCCAGCAGTTTTACGGGGAACACTGAAGCTTTCTTT. This translates into CASSFTGNTEAFF.